This entry lists 10 T cell receptor beta chains sequenced from one sample in a study of blood T cell repertoires in COVID-19. Using immunoSEQ multiplex PCR, the repertoire was profiled, and TCRdb retains in-frame clones only, with some absent. This sample has 160,000 or so clones, with approximately 84% found just once. Sequenced material: peripheral blood. These TCRs come from a middle-aged man with acute or convalescent COVID-19.

The chain is built from TRBV7-9 and TRBJ1-1; D perhaps matches TRBD1 (6 bases). CDR1 SEHNR and CDR2 FQNEAQ come from the germline V gene (reference sequence). The V gene lost 1 base and the J gene lost 6 bases, with 6 bases spanning the gap. This CDR3 contains 12 residues. The CDR3: CASSLGGPEAFF. The CDR3, as DNA: TGTGCCAGCAGCTTAGGGGGGCCTGAAGCTTTCTTT.

V is TRBV7-9 and J is TRBJ1-2; D possibly corresponds to TRBD1 (5 bases). Germline assignment: CDR1 SEHNR and CDR2 FQNEAQ (reference sequence). V lost 7 bases, J lost 3 bases, and 12 bases lay in between. This CDR3 has 13 amino acids. The CDR3 loop is CASTPTGYYGYTF. The CDR3, as DNA: TGTGCCAGCACCCCTACAGGATACTATGGCTACACCTTC.

The gene calls are TRBV10-1 and TRBJ2-2; D is perhaps TRBD1 (5 bases). The V gene's germline CDR1 is WNHNN and CDR2 SYGVQD (reference sequence). The ends were cut back, 6 bases at V and 0 bases at J, with 14 bases in the middle. This CDR3 contains 16 residues. CDR3 nucleotide sequence: TGCGCCAGCAGCGTTTACAGGAGCCCGAACACCGGGGAGCTGTTTTTT. It specifies CASSVYRSPNTGELFF.

This chain uses TRBV5-5 with TRBJ2-7; D is possibly TRBD1 (6 bases). This CDR3 spans 14 amino acids. Germline CDR1 is SGHKS and CDR2 is YYEKEE (reference sequence). Deletions cut 5 bases from V and 5 bases from J, with 17 bases between. CDR3 coding DNA: TGTGCCAGCAGTCGTCAGGGGCTCAGTAACGAGCAGTACTTC. Its protein is CASSRQGLSNEQYF. Looking up the rest from reference TRBV5-5 and TRBJ2-7 gives the full variable domain: DAGVTQSPTHLIKTRGQQVTLRCSPISGHKSVSWYQQVLGQGPQFIFQYYEKEERGRGNFPDRFSARQFPNYSSELNVNALLLGDSALYLCASSRQGLSNEQYFGPGTRLTVT.

This chain joins TRBV5-1 and TRBJ1-3; 9 positions match TRBD1. The V gene's germline CDR1 is SGHRS and CDR2 YFSETQ. Losses at the gene ends were 2 bases for V and 8 bases for J; bases not matched to a gene: 5. The CDR3 runs 14 residues. The CDR3 reads CASSFGTGLDTIYF. The CDR3, as DNA: TGCGCCAGCAGCTTTGGGACAGGGCTCGACACCATATATTTT.

The chain links TRBV6-5 to TRBJ1-3, with 8 bases identical to TRBD1. Germline V lookup: CDR1 MNHEY, CDR2 SVGAGI. Germline trimming cut 6 bases from V and 4 bases from J; bases unmatched to any gene: 5. There are 14 residues in the CDR3. The CDR3 sequence: CASRETGAGNTIYF. As DNA, the CDR3 is TGTGCCAGCAGGGAGACAGGGGCAGGAAACACCATATATTTT.

This clone was seen a few times. The V gene is TRBV7-8, the J gene TRBJ1-1; D remains unclear. The V end was cut by 5 bases, the J end by 2 bases, with 9 bases between. The germline V gene has CDR1 SGHVS and CDR2 FQNEAQ. This CDR3 has 13 amino acids. The CDR3 nucleotides are TGTGCCAGCAGCGAGGAATTTAACACTGAAGCTTTCTTT. It codes for CASSEEFNTEAFF.

This clone came up a few times. The chain couples TRBV9 to TRBJ1-3; 10 bases map to TRBD1. Germline trimming cut 0 bases from V and 2 bases from J; bases unmatched to any gene: 8. There are 18 residues in the CDR3. The germline CDR1 and CDR2 sequences are SGDLS and YYNGEE. CDR3 sequence: CASSVEKEGTGAGNTIYF. The CDR3 DNA reads TGTGCCAGCAGCGTAGAAAAGGAGGGGACAGGGGCTGGAAACACCATATATTTT.

This clone was counted only a few times. V and J are TRBV29-1 and TRBJ2-3, with TRBD1 matching over 8 bases. The ends lost 7 bases at V and 10 bases at J; junction bases unmatched: 4. The germline V gene has CDR1 SQVTM and CDR2 ANQGSEA. The length of the CDR3 is 10 residues. CDR3 sequence reads: CSAGQGAQYF. In DNA form, the CDR3 reads TGCAGCGCCGGACAGGGAGCGCAGTATTTT.

This chain connects TRBV5-4 to TRBJ1-3, with D possibly matching TRBD1 (6 bases). The CDR3 contains 15 residues. Trimming stripped 4 bases from V and 0 bases from J, with 11 bases between. Germline V gives CDR1 SGHNT, CDR2 YYREEE (reference sequence). The CDR3 bases are TGTGCCAGCAGCGTACAGGGCCTCTCTGGAAACACCATATATTTT. This codes for CASSVQGLSGNTIYF.